The rows below give T cell receptor beta chains drawn from one sample of a study of blood T cell repertoires in COVID-19. Sequencing used immunoSEQ multiplex PCR; TCRdb keeps in-frame clones, though not all of them. Of approximately 230,000 clones in the sample, around nine tenths are singletons; the top ten hold around 2%. Input material: peripheral blood. These receptors originate from a woman in her 40s who had recovered from COVID-19. Each CDR3 is given with its conserved first and last residue. The D gene is left open where the match is weak.

d_gene	v_gene	j_gene	CDR3aa	CDR3nt
TRBD2	TRBV6-5	TRBJ2-5	CASSQTGTSETQYF	TGTGCCAGCAGCCAAACCGGGACTAGCGAGACCCAGTACTTC
NA	TRBV25-1	TRBJ1-6	CASSEFRGRNSPLHF	TGTGCCAGCAGTGAATTCAGGGGCAGGAATTCACCCCTCCACTTT
NA	TRBV7-2	TRBJ2-1	CASSLTPGGQFF	TGTGCCAGCAGCTTGACTCCGGGTGGGCAGTTCTTC
TRBD2	TRBV7-2	TRBJ2-2	CASSLAGTSGRRPGELFF	TGTGCCAGCAGCTTAGCGGGGACTAGCGGGAGGAGACCCGGGGAGCTGTTTTTT
NA	TRBV4-1	TRBJ2-5	CASSSRRQETQYF	TGCGCCAGCAGCAGCAGGAGGCAAGAGACCCAGTACTTC
NA	TRBV18	TRBJ1-6	CASSPPEGRNSPLHF	TGTGCCAGCTCACCACCGGAGGGGCGAAATTCACCCCTCCACTTT
TRBD1	TRBV4-2	TRBJ1-5	CASSQEPGQGRLYSNQPQHF	TGTGCCAGCAGCCAAGAACCGGGACAGGGCCGACTTTATAGCAATCAGCCCCAGCATTTT
TRBD2	TRBV4-3	TRBJ2-7	CASSQGRAGEGYEQYF	TGCGCCAGCAGCCAAGGGAGAGCGGGGGAAGGGTACGAGCAGTACTTC
NA	TRBV20-1	TRBJ1-6	CSASAGNDSPLHF	TGCAGTGCTAGTGCAGGGAACGATTCACCCCTCCACTTT
NA	TRBV28	TRBJ1-5	CASSLVRQRSNQPQHF	TGTGCCAGCAGTTTGGTTCGACAGCGAAGCAATCAGCCCCAGCATTTT
TRBD2	TRBV19	TRBJ2-5	CASSIWASGQETQYF	TGTGCCAGTAGTATCTGGGCTAGCGGGCAAGAGACCCAGTACTTC
TRBD2	TRBV5-1	TRBJ2-7	CASSLAVASGSEQYF	TGCGCCAGCAGCTTGGCGGTCGCTAGCGGAAGCGAGCAGTACTTC
NA	TRBV11-3	TRBJ2-7	CASSLEYPYEQYF	TGTGCCAGCAGCTTAGAATATCCCTACGAGCAGTACTTC
TRBD1	TRBV5-6	TRBJ1-5	CASSDLGQGENQPQHF	TGTGCCAGCAGCGATCTCGGACAGGGTGAAAATCAGCCCCAGCATTTT
TRBD1	TRBV7-6	TRBJ1-6	CASSLVTGDTGSPLHF	TGTGCCAGCAGCTTAGTGACAGGGGATACGGGTTCACCCCTCCACTTT
NA	TRBV19	TRBJ2-7	CASSMLNRDYEQYF	TGTGCCAGTAGTATGTTGAACAGGGACTACGAGCAGTACTTC
NA	TRBV9	TRBJ2-7	CASSVAGEGREQYF	TGTGCCAGCAGCGTAGCGGGAGAGGGGCGCGAGCAGTACTTC